The rows below give T cell receptor beta chains drawn from one sample of a study of blood T cell repertoires in COVID-19. The protocol was immunoSEQ multiplex PCR, while the TCRdb copy is restricted to in-frame clones and leaves out a portion. The sample gives over 200,000 clones, approximately 83% of which show up once; 1.9% is in the top ten. Sequenced: PBMCs or T cells enriched from blood (not recorded which). These receptors originate from a woman in her forties or fifties who had recovered from COVID-19. The CDR3 runs from the conserved cysteine through the conserved F or W. The D gene is left open where the match is weak. Size is omitted from some rows. Given values are once, few, many or a class for expanded clones.

clone_size j_call v_call d_call cdr3_nt cdr3_aa
. TRBJ2-1 TRBV28 TRBD2 TGTGCCAGCAGTCCAGCGGGGGGCTCCTACAATGAGCAGTTCTTC CASSPAGGSYNEQFF
. TRBJ2-3 TRBV7-9 TRBD1 TGTGCCAGCAGGGACAGGGGTTTCACAGATACGCAGTATTTT CASRDRGFTDTQYF
. TRBJ2-1 TRBV12-3/TRBV12-4 . TGTGCCAGCGAGCACCACAGCTACAATGAGCAGTTCTTC CASEHHSYNEQFF
. TRBJ2-7 TRBV4-1 TRBD1 TGCGCCAGCAGCCAAGGGGAGACAGGGTATGACGAGCAGTACTTC CASSQGETGYDEQYF
. TRBJ2-7 TRBV19 . TGTGCCAGTAGACTATCAACAGGGTTTTTCTACGAGCAGTACTTC CASRLSTGFFYEQYF
. TRBJ1-4 TRBV30 . TGTGCCTGGAGCGTTCAGGGGGAAAAACTGTTTTTT CAWSVQGEKLFF
. TRBJ1-1 TRBV7-9 TRBD1 TGTGCCAGCAGCTTGATCGTGACAGGGAGCTACGCTTTCTTT CASSLIVTGSYAFF
. TRBJ2-5 TRBV29-1 TRBD1 TGCAGCGTCGGACAGGGGTCAGAGACCCAGTACTTC CSVGQGSETQYF
. TRBJ2-5 TRBV19 . TGTGCCAGTAGTATCCCAGGGTTAGAGACCCAGTACTTC CASSIPGLETQYF
. TRBJ2-3 TRBV19 . TGTGCCAGTAGTCCACGTGGACAAACCACAGATACGCAGTATTTT CASSPRGQTTDTQYF
. TRBJ2-7 TRBV14 . TGTGCCAGCAGCCAAGCACTCGGGAGTGAGCAGTACTTC CASSQALGSEQYF
. TRBJ2-7 TRBV5-1 TRBD2 TGCGCCAGCAGCAGCGGGAGCTCCTACGAGCAGTACTTC CASSSGSSYEQYF
. TRBJ2-7 TRBV10-3 TRBD1 TGTGCCATCAGTGGTGGACAGGGCGCTTTGAGGTCCCACTTC CAISGGQGALRSHF
. TRBJ1-4 TRBV27 TRBD1 TGTGCCAGCAGTTTATTACTCGGACAGGGGCCAACTAATGAAAAACTGTTTTTT CASSLLLGQGPTNEKLFF
. TRBJ2-7 TRBV5-4 . TGTGCCAGCAGCTTGGCAGGGTCATTCTCCTACGAGCAGTACTTC CASSLAGSFSYEQYF
few TRBJ1-4 TRBV4-1 TRBD1 TGCGCCAGCAGCGATCTGAACGCAGGGGGGACTAATGAAAAACTGTTTTTT CASSDLNAGGTNEKLFF
. TRBJ2-4 TRBV12-3/TRBV12-4 TRBD1 TGTGCCAGCAGTAAGGACAGGGATGACATTCAGTACTTC CASSKDRDDIQYF
. TRBJ2-3 TRBV10-2 TRBD2 TGCGCCAGCAGCGACCCGGTCTTAGCGGGAGGGCCTCGCACAGATACGCAGTATTTT CASSDPVLAGGPRTDTQYF
once TRBJ2-2 TRBV2 . TGTGCCAGCAGTTCAGGGAACACCGGGGAGCTGTTTTTT CASSSGNTGELFF
. TRBJ1-5 TRBV10-3 TRBD1 TGTGCCACTGGGGACAGGGGGAGCAATCAGCCCCAGCATTTT CATGDRGSNQPQHF
. TRBJ2-7 TRBV28 TRBD1 TGTGCCAGCACAGTGCACCCACGGACAGGGTTGTACGAGCAGTACTTC CASTVHPRTGLYEQYF
. TRBJ2-1 TRBV28 . TGTGCCAGCAGTTTAACTAGGAGGTCCAATGAGCAGTTCTTC CASSLTRRSNEQFF
. TRBJ2-5 TRBV9 TRBD1 TGTGCCAGCAGCGTAGATATCGGACAGGGTGGAGAGACCCAGTACTTC CASSVDIGQGGETQYF
few TRBJ2-2 TRBV7-7 TRBD2 TGTGCTAGCAGCTTAACCGGGAGGGGCACCGGGGAGCTGTTTTTT CASSLTGRGTGELFF
. TRBJ1-1 TRBV28 . TGTGCCAGCAGTTTTGCCCCCCAGGGGAACACTGAAGCTTTCTTT CASSFAPQGNTEAFF
. TRBJ2-7 TRBV3-1/TRBV3-2 TRBD1 TGTGCCAGCAGCATACGGGACAGACCCTACGAGCAGTACTTC CASSIRDRPYEQYF
. TRBJ2-2 TRBV28 . TGTGCCAGCAGGGCAAGAGGGAGTAGTGCCGGGGAGCTGTTTTTT CASRARGSSAGELFF
. TRBJ2-3 TRBV2 TRBD1 TGTGCCAGCAGAAGGGACAGCGGAGCAGATACGCAGTATTTT CASRRDSGADTQYF
. TRBJ2-1 TRBV5-1 TRBD2 TGCGCCAGCAGCTTGGGAACCGGAGTAGCGGGACCCTACAATGAGCAGTTCTTC CASSLGTGVAGPYNEQFF
once TRBJ2-5 TRBV15 TRBD1 TGTGCCACCAGCTCGCCTATCGGGACAGCACAAGAGACCCAGTACTTC CATSSPIGTAQETQYF
. TRBJ2-7 TRBV28 TRBD1 TGTGCCAGCAGTGTGACAGGGAACTACGAGCAGTACTTC CASSVTGNYEQYF
. TRBJ2-1 TRBV27 TRBD2 TGTGCCAGCAGTTTAGTCGGGACTAGCGGGCTCTACAATGAGCAGTTCTTC CASSLVGTSGLYNEQFF
. TRBJ1-1 TRBV28 TRBD1 TGTGCCAGCAGCGAACAGGGGGGGAACACTGAAGCTTTCTTT CASSEQGGNTEAFF
once TRBJ2-3 TRBV27 . TGTGCCAGCAGTTTCAGGGTGAGCACAGATACGCAGTATTTT CASSFRVSTDTQYF
. TRBJ2-7 TRBV27 TRBD2 TGTGCCAGCAGGCTGACTAGCGGGTCGTACTACGAGCAGTACTTC CASRLTSGSYYEQYF
. TRBJ1-6 TRBV5-1 . TGCGCCAGCAGCTTGGCCCAGTCTCAGGGGACACCCCTCCACTTT CASSLAQSQGTPLHF
. TRBJ2-1 TRBV5-4 TRBD2 TGTGCCAGCAGCTTGGCGCTAGCGGGAGTCAATGAGCAGTTCTTC CASSLALAGVNEQFF
few TRBJ2-1 TRBV5-4 TRBD2 TGTGCCAGCAGTTTGTCTAGCGGGAGTATGGCCTCCTACAATGAGCAGTTCTTC CASSLSSGSMASYNEQFF
. TRBJ2-1 TRBV29-1 TRBD2 TGCAGCGTTGAGTCTAGTAGCGGGAGCTCCTACAATGAGCAGTTCTTC CSVESSSGSSYNEQFF
. TRBJ1-1 TRBV11-3 . TGTGCCAGCAGCCCCCGGGGACACCTGAACACTGAAGCTTTCTTT CASSPRGHLNTEAFF
. TRBJ1-1 TRBV9 TRBD1 TGTGCCAGCAGCGTAGGTCAGGGGGCGCAAACTGAAGCTTTCTTT CASSVGQGAQTEAFF
. TRBJ2-7 TRBV5-1 . TGCGCCAGCAGCTTCGAACGGGGGTACGAGCAGTACTTC CASSFERGYEQYF
. TRBJ1-3 TRBV27 TRBD1 TGTGCCAGCAGTTTGACAGGGCCTGGAAACACCATATATTTT CASSLTGPGNTIYF
. TRBJ2-7 TRBV6-8 TRBD1 TGTGCCAGCAGTTACTGTGGGACAGGCCGCCACGAGCAGTACTTC CASSYCGTGRHEQYF